A single sample gave rise to the 15 T cell receptor beta chains below, sequenced in a study of T cell repertoires in cytomegalovirus infection. Their antigens are not known. From the reads, TCRdb called clonotypes with MiXCR, one entry per CDR3 protein. The sample includes approximately 990,000 distinct CDR3 sequences, approximately 31% of them seen just once. The input for sequencing was cultured CD8+ T cells from PBMCs, taken from culture after CMV antigen stimulation. The receptors were sampled from a human donor in good health (CMV status not recorded). Some clones in this sample may be carry-over from other donors' samples.

This clonotype was found many times. This chain's CDR3 is CASSQVGARRDTDTQYF. In DNA, the CDR3 is TGTGCCAGCAGCCAAGTGGGGGCCAGAAGAGACACAGATACGCAGTATTTT. The V and J genes are TRBV3-1 and TRBJ2-3; perhaps TRBD1 as D (6 bases). Per germline, CDR1 LGHDT and CDR2 YNNKEL (reference sequence). V lost 1 base, J lost 2 bases, and 16 bases lay in between. This CDR3 comprises 17 residues.

The table lists this clonotype with many counts. This sequence joins TRBV7-2 and TRBJ2-5; 9 nucleotides line up with TRBD1. This CDR3 contains 15 residues. Germline CDR1 reads SGHTA; CDR2 reads FQGNSA. V shed 7 bases and J 4 bases; nucleotides not matched to a gene: 10. CDR3: CASNLWGQGLETQYF. The CDR3 DNA sequence: TGTGCCAGCAACCTGTGGGGACAGGGCTTAGAGACCCAGTACTTC.

This clonotype was recorded a few times. This chain joins TRBV27 and TRBJ2-1, with 7 bases aligning to TRBD2. The germline CDR1 and CDR2 sequences are MNHEY and SMNVEV (reference sequence). V trimming: 5 bases; J trimming: 0 bases; junction bases outside the gene matches: 10. The length of the CDR3 is 17 residues. The CDR3 loop reads CASSAGGAGLSYNEQFF. CDR3 in DNA: TGTGCCAGCAGTGCCGGAGGAGCGGGGCTCTCCTACAATGAGCAGTTCTTC.

The chain recombines TRBV6-2 or TRBV6-3 with TRBJ1-2; no firm D call. The ends were cut back, 2 bases at V and 4 bases at J, with 14 bases in the middle. This CDR3 is 15 amino acids long. Germline V gives CDR1 MNHEY, CDR2 SVGEGT. CDR3 residues: CASSYEAASSYGYTF. For the CDR3, the DNA is TGTGCCAGCAGTTACGAGGCAGCAAGTTCCTATGGCTACACCTTC.

The V gene is TRBV2, the J gene TRBJ2-5; a possible D gene is TRBD1 (6 bases). The CDR3 extends over 14 amino acids. CDR1 is SNHLY and CDR2 is FYNNEI in the germline V gene. The V and J ends lost 5 bases and 5 bases respectively, with 15 bases between them. The CDR3 reads CASSRDIARETQYF. The CDR3 region has the DNA TGTGCCAGCAGTCGGGACATTGCTAGGGAGACCCAGTACTTC. The full variable domain, in which reference TRBV2 and TRBJ2-5 provide the parts outside the CDR3, is EPEVTQTPSHQVTQMGQEVILRCVPISNHLYFYWYRQILGQKVEFLVSFYNNEISEKSEIFDDQFSVERPDGSNFTLKIRSTKLEDSAMYFCASSRDIARETQYFGPGTRLLVL.

Concerning this clonotype: A read error may produce the germline difference seen at one junction end. The genes are TRBV25-1 and TRBJ1-1; D gene unclear. The CDR3 sequence is 15 residues long. Germline CDR1 is MGHDK and CDR2 is SYGVNS. Written as DNA, the CDR3 is TGTGTCAGCAGTGAAGTTGGGAAGCTGAACACTGAAGCTTTCTTT. Translating it yields CVSSEVGKLNTEAFF.

This clonotype was seen a few times. This chain uses TRBV6-5 with TRBJ2-3; TRBD1 is a possible D gene (6 bases). Germline CDR1 MNHEY, CDR2 SVGAGI. CDR3 length equals 14 residues. V lost 5 bases and J 2 bases, leaving 11 bases between the germline ends. Here the CDR3 DNA reads TGTGCCAGCAGTCTAGACAGGCTCACAGATACGCAGTATTTT. Protein sequence: CASSLDRLTDTQYF.

V and J are TRBV7-3 and TRBJ2-2, with TRBD1 identical over 12 bases. Germline trimming cut 5 bases from V and 7 bases from J; bases unmatched to any gene: 11. The germline V gene encodes CDR1 SGHTA and CDR2 FQGTGA. The CDR3 extends over 17 amino acids. CDR3 DNA sequence: TGTGCCAGCAGCGCGACACCGGGACAGGGGGCTTTCGGGGAGCTGTTTTTT. Translating it yields CASSATPGQGAFGELFF.

There are a few counts of this clonotype. The chain has TRBV10-3 and TRBJ1-2; the match to TRBD1 covers 9 bases. In germline, CDR1 is ENHRY, CDR2 SYGVKD. The CDR3 runs to 14 residues. Losses at the gene ends were 8 bases for V and 3 bases for J; bases not matched to a gene: 7. The CDR3 nucleotides are TGTGCCATCGGGGACAGGGAGGTCTACTATGGCTACACCTTC. Its protein is CAIGDREVYYGYTF.

This clonotype was picked up many times. One junction end does not reproduce the germline sequence, and a read error may be involved. This chain links TRBV7-9 with TRBJ1-4; D gene ambiguous. There are 11 residues in the CDR3. The germline V gene has CDR1 SEHNR and CDR2 FQNEAQ (reference sequence). The chain's CDR3 is CASSPGEKLFF. Here the CDR3 DNA reads TGCGCCAGCAGCCCCGGGGAAAAACTGTTTTTT. Full variable domain (outside the CDR3, taken from reference TRBV7-9 and TRBJ1-4): DTGVSQNPRHKITKRGQNVTFRCDPISEHNRLYWYRQTLGQGPEFLTYFQNEAQLEKSRLLSDRFSAERPKGSFSTLEIQRTEQGDSAMYLCASSPGEKLFFGSGTQLSVL.

The rearrangement links TRBV12-5 to TRBJ2-1; D is ambiguous. V lost 1 base to trimming and J lost 0 bases, with 7 bases between them. From germline, CDR1 is LGHNT and CDR2 FRNRAP. This CDR3 contains 15 residues. The CDR3 nucleotides read TGTGCTAGTGGTTTGGATTCAGGCTCCTACAATGAGCAGTTCTTC. Protein sequence: CASGLDSGSYNEQFF.

This clonotype occurred many times. The J gene is TRBJ1-5, the V gene TRBV7-6; no clear D gene. The CDR3 sequence is 13 residues long. CDR1 and CDR2 (germline): SGHVS, FNYEAQ. The V gene lost 5 bases and the J gene lost 4 bases, with 9 bases spanning the gap. CDR3 DNA sequence: TGTGCCAGCAGCCCCAACTATAATCAGCCCCAGCATTTT. Encoded protein: CASSPNYNQPQHF.

This clonotype was seen only a few times. V is TRBV6-1 and J is TRBJ1-1, with D maybe TRBD1 (5 bases). The germline V gene encodes CDR1 MNHNS and CDR2 SASEGT. This CDR3 is built from 12 residues. Trimming left V 6 bases short and J 7 bases short, with 12 bases between. CDR3 nucleotide sequence: TGTGCCAGCAGGGGGGGAATTAGTGAAGCTTTCTTT. Translating gives CASRGGISEAFF.

V usage is TRBV6-8 and J usage is TRBJ2-1; D ambiguous. The CDR3 runs 12 residues. The V and J ends lost 6 bases and 9 bases respectively, with 12 bases between them. Germline V gene lookup returns CDR1 MNHGY and CDR2 SAAAGT. This CDR3 is CASRVPGFEQFF. In DNA form, the CDR3 reads TGTGCCAGCAGGGTTCCCGGGTTTGAGCAGTTCTTC.

This clonotype was seen only a few times. The chain carries TRBV4-1 and TRBJ1-6; D remains ambiguous. The CDR3 contains 17 residues. Germline loops: CDR1 MGHRA, CDR2 YSYEKL. V was pared by 0 bases and J by 9 bases, with 18 bases between. Written as DNA, the CDR3 is TGCGCCAGCAGCCAAGATCCTGGGCCAGGTCCGGGTTCACCCCTCCACTTT. Protein: CASSQDPGPGPGSPLHF.